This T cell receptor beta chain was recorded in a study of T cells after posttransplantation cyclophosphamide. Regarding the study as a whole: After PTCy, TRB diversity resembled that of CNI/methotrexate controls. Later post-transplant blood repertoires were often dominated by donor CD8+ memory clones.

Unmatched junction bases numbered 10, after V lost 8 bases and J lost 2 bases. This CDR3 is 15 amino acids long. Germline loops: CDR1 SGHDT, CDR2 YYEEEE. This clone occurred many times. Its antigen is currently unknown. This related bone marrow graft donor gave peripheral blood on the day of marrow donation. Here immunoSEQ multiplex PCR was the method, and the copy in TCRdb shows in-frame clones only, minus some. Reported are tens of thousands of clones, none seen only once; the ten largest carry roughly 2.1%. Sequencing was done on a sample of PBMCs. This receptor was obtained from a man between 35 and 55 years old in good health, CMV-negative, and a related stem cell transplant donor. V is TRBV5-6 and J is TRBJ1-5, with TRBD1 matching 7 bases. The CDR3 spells CASSTGNFGNQPQHF. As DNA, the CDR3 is TGTGCCAGTTCGACAGGGAATTTTGGCAATCAGCCCCAGCATTTT.